These 4 T cell receptor beta chains share one sample of origin, sequenced in a study of cytotoxic CD8 clonotypes in ibrutinib-treated CLL. Some clones are missing from TCRdb's copy, which holds only in-frame ones; the method was immunoSEQ multiplex PCR. The sample holds approximately 97,000 clones; approximately 71% are singletons and the top ten take 20% to 25%. The sample consisted of PBMCs, taken after 24 months of ibrutinib treatment. The receptors derive from a human donor with chronic lymphocytic leukemia.

This clone was counted at least ten times. The chain carries TRBV7-9 and TRBJ1-2; 8 positions match TRBD1. The germline V gene encodes CDR1 SEHNR and CDR2 FQNEAQ (reference sequence). The J segment lost 2 bases and the V segment lost 3 bases, leaving 5 bases of the junction unmatched. The length of the CDR3 is 15 residues. CDR3 sequence reads: CASSFGQGVNYGYTF. CDR3 nucleotide sequence: TGTGCCAGCAGCTTCGGACAGGGAGTGAACTATGGCTACACCTTC. The complete variable domain, with remaining parts taken from reference TRBV7-9 and TRBJ1-2, reads DTGVSQNPRHKITKRGQNVTFRCDPISEHNRLYWYRQTLGQGPEFLTYFQNEAQLEKSRLLSDRFSAERPKGSFSTLEIQRTEQGDSAMYLCASSFGQGVNYGYTFGSGTRLTVV.

This clone was seen only once. The chain links TRBV6-5 to TRBJ2-5; 9 bases line up with TRBD1. Looked up from germline, CDR1 is MNHEY and CDR2 is SVGAGI. The CDR3 is 16 residues long. V lost 4 bases, J lost 5 bases, and 11 bases stayed unmatched. CDR3 nucleotides: TGTGCCAGCAGTTCTCCCGGGGGGACAGGGTGGGAGACCCAGTACTTC. Translating it yields CASSSPGGTGWETQYF.

The chain links TRBV27 to TRBJ1-6; weak D call: TRBD1 (5 bases). The CDR3 totals 16 residues. The V gene lost 3 bases and the J gene lost 5 bases, with 14 bases spanning the gap. Germline V lookup: CDR1 MNHEY, CDR2 SMNVEV (reference sequence). The DNA for the CDR3 is TGTGCCAGCAGTTTGACAGACCTCCTGGATAATTCACCCCTCCACTTT. Its protein product is CASSLTDLLDNSPLHF.

The chain uses TRBV10-2 and TRBJ1-1; D might be TRBD1 (5 bases). The germline V gene encodes CDR1 WSHSY and CDR2 SAAADI. The CDR3 contains 13 residues. V was cut by 5 bases and J by 1 base, with 8 bases left in between. CDR3 nucleotide sequence: TGCGCCAGCAGTCCTACAGGGAACACTGAAGCTTTCTTT. Translation: CASSPTGNTEAFF.